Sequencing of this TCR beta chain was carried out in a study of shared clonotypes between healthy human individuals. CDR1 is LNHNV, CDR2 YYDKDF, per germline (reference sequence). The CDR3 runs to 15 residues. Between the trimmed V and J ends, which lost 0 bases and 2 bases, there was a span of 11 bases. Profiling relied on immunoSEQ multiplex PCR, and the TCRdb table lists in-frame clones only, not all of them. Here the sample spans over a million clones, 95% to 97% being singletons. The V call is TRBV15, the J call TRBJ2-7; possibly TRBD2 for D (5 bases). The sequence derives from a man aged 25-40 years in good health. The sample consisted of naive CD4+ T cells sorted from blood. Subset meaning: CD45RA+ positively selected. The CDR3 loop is CATSRERAVTYEQYF. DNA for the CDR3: TGTGCCACCAGCAGAGAGCGAGCGGTCACCTACGAGCAGTACTTC.